This T cell receptor beta chain was sequenced in a study of blood T cell repertoires in COVID-19. Background on the study: In each case, the material was cDNA or gDNA derived from T cells, B-cell-depleted T cells, or PBMCs.

Profiling relied on immunoSEQ multiplex PCR, and the TCRdb table lists in-frame clones only, not all of them. Seen here are roughly 250,000 clones, approximately 88% observed once, and the top ten hold 2.5% to 3%. Trimming shortened V by 5 bases and J by 6 bases, and 11 bases separated the two germline ends. The CDR3 totals 13 residues. This sequence was found in a woman in her twenties or thirties with acute COVID-19. The sequenced sample was PBMCs or T cells enriched from blood (not recorded which). The V and J genes are TRBV12-3 or TRBV12-4 and TRBJ1-5; possible D gene TRBD1, 5 bases. In DNA, the CDR3 is TGTGCCAGCAGTCCTCAGGGAGGTCAGCCCCAGCATTTT. It translates to CASSPQGGQPQHF.